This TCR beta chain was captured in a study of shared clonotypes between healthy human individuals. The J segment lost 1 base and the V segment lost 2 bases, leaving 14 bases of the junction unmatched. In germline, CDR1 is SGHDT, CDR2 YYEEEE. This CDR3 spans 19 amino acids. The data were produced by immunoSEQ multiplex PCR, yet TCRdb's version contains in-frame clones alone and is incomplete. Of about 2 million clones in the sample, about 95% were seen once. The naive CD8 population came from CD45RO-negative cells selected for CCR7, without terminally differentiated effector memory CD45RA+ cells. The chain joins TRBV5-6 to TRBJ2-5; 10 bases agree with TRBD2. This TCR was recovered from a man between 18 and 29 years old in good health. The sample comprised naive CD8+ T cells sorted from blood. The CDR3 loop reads CASSFFRLAGARTQETQYF. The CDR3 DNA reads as TGTGCCAGCAGCTTTTTTCGTCTAGCGGGAGCTCGGACCCAAGAGACCCAGTACTTC.